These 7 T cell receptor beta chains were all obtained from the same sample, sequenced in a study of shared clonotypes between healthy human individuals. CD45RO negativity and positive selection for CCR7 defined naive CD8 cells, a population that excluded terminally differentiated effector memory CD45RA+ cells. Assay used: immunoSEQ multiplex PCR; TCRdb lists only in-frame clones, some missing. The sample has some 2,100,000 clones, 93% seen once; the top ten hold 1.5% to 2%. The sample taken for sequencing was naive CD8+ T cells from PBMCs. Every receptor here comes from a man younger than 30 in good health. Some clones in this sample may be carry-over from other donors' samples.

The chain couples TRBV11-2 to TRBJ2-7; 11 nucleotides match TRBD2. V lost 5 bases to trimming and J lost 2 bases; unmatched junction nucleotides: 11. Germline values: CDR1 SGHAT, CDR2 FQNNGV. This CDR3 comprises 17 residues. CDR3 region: CASSPYTTSGATYEQYF. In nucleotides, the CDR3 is TGTGCCAGCAGCCCCTACACGACTAGCGGGGCCACCTACGAGCAGTACTTC.

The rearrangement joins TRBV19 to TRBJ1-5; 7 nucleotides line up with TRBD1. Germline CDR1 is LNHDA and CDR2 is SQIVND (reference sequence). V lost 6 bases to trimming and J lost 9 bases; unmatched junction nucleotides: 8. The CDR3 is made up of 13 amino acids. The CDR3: CASRNRGLGPQHF. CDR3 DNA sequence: TGTGCCAGTAGGAACAGGGGACTAGGGCCCCAGCATTTT. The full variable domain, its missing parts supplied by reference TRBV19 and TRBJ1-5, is DGGITQSPKYLFRKEGQNVTLSCEQNLNHDAMYWYRQDPGQGLRLIYYSQIVNDFQKGDIAEGYSVSREKKESFPLTVTSAQKNPTAFYLCASRNRGLGPQHFGDGTRLSIL.

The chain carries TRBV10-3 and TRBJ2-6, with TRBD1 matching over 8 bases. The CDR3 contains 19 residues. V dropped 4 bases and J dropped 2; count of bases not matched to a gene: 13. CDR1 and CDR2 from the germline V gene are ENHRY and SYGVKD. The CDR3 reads CAISVGRTGLKAGANVLTF. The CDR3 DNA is TGTGCCATCAGTGTAGGGAGGACAGGGCTAAAAGCTGGGGCCAACGTCCTGACTTTC.

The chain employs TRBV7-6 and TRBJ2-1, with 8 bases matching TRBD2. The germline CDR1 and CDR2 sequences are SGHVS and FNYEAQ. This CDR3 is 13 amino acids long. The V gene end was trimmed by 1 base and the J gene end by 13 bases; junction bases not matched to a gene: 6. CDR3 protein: CASSLGLALVQFF. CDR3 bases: TGTGCCAGCAGCTTAGGACTAGCGCTCGTCCAGTTCTTC.

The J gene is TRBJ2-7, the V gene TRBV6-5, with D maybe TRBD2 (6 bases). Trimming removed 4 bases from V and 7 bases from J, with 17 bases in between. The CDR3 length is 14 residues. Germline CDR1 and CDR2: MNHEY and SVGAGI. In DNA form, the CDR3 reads TGTGCCAGCAGTTCGGGACGGGGGTACGGAGAGCAGTACTTC. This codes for CASSSGRGYGEQYF.

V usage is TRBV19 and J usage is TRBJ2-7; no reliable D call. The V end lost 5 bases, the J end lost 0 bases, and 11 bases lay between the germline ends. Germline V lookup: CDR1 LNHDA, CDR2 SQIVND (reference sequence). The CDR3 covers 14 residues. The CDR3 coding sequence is TGTGCCAGTAGTGTACGAGACAACTCCTACGAGCAGTACTTC. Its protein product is CASSVRDNSYEQYF.

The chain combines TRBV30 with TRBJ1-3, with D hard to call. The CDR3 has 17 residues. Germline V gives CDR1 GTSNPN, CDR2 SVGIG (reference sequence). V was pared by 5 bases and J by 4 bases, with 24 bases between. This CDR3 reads CAWSFKAQAEDGNTIYF. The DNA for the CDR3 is TGTGCCTGGTCCTTCAAAGCCCAGGCAGAAGACGGAAACACCATATATTTT.